The rows below give T cell receptor beta chains drawn from one sample of a study of cytomegalovirus exposure and HLA in healthy donors. Measured with immunoSEQ multiplex PCR; TCRdb has only the in-frame clones, and not every one. The data show 120,000 to 150,000 clones, 64% seen once. The sequenced sample consisted of PBMCs. Receptors originate from a woman aged 25-40 years in good health and CMV-seropositive. Each CDR3 is given with its conserved first and last residue. Each record gives: V gene, J gene, D gene, clone size, CDR3 DNA, CDR3 protein. A D gene is named only where the DNA matches it firmly. Clone size is not always given. Where it is, it says once, few, many or a class for expanded clones.

>TRBV4-2|TRBJ2-7|NA|NA
TGTGCCAGCAGCCAGCCAGGAGGGACAGCGGAGGAGCAGTACTTC
CASSQPGGTAEEQYF
>TRBV7-9|TRBJ1-1|NA|NA
TGTGCCAGCAGCCCGAGGGACACTTTGAACACTGAAGCTTTCTTT
CASSPRDTLNTEAFF
>TRBV7-9|TRBJ2-7|NA|NA
TGTGCCAGCAGCAACCGGGACATTACCGAAGAGGGGTACTTC
CASSNRDITEEGYF
>TRBV2|TRBJ2-7|NA|few
TGTGCCAGCATGCGGGGAATATTCGAGCAGTACTTC
CASMRGIFEQYF
>TRBV29-1|TRBJ2-1|TRBD2|NA
TGCAGCGTTGAAGATCTTCGGGCTAGCGGTAGCTCCTACAATGAGCAGTTCTTC
CSVEDLRASGSSYNEQFF
>TRBV4-2|TRBJ1-1|TRBD1|NA
TGTGCCGGCAGCTCCCGGGACAGGGAGACTGAAGCTTTCTTT
CAGSSRDRETEAFF
>TRBV4-1|TRBJ2-7|NA|NA
TGCGCCAGCAGCCAAACGTTCCGGGATAACTACGAGCAGTACTTC
CASSQTFRDNYEQYF
>TRBV2|TRBJ1-4|NA|NA
TGTGCCAGCAGGCGCTATGATGTTGGAAAACTGTTTTTT
CASRRYDVGKLFF
>TRBV7-9|TRBJ1-2|TRBD1|NA
TGTGCCAGCAGCTTAGCGCGGTGGCAGGGGGTAAACTATGGCTACACCTTC
CASSLARWQGVNYGYTF
>TRBV4-1|TRBJ2-1|TRBD1|once
TGCGCCAGCAGCCGGAACCGGGACAGGTCGGTCAATGAGCAGTTCTTC
CASSRNRDRSVNEQFF
>TRBV6-5|TRBJ2-7|TRBD1|NA
TGTGCCAGCAGTTTGACAGGGGCGGTAAACGAGCAGTACTTC
CASSLTGAVNEQYF
>TRBV19|TRBJ2-5|NA|once
TGTGCCAGTAGTATTGGAGGGGAGAAAGAGACCCAGTACTTC
CASSIGGEKETQYF
>TRBV11-3|TRBJ2-7|NA|NA
TGTGCCAGCAGCTTATCTGAGGGCGAGCAGTACTTC
CASSLSEGEQYF
>TRBV29-1|TRBJ1-2|TRBD1|NA
TGCAGCGTTGTGGGACAGCTCTATGGCTACACCTTC
CSVVGQLYGYTF
>TRBV5-1|TRBJ1-1|NA|NA
TGCGCCAGCAGCTTCGACAGTTTAGGCACTGAAGCTTTCTTT
CASSFDSLGTEAFF
>TRBV14|TRBJ2-3|NA|NA
TGTGCCAGCAGCGACACCAGAAAAAACCGTCTCACAGATACGCAGTATTTT
CASSDTRKNRLTDTQYF
>TRBV29-1|TRBJ2-1|TRBD2|NA
TGCAGCGTTGAAGGGCCTAGCGGGTTACTGAGCTCCTACAATGAGCAGTTCTTC
CSVEGPSGLLSSYNEQFF
>TRBV4-2|TRBJ2-1|TRBD2|few
TGTGCCAGCAGCTACCCAGCGGGAGGGACTAATGAGCAGTTCTTC
CASSYPAGGTNEQFF
>TRBV6-1|TRBJ2-7|NA|NA
TGTGCCAGCAGCCCCCAGGGGTCGACTTACGAGCAGTACTTC
CASSPQGSTYEQYF
>TRBV23-1|TRBJ1-6|NA|NA
TGCGCCAGCAGTCAATCAGGAGATCATAAGTTTTTCGGGAGTTCACCCCTCCACTTT
CASSQSGDHKFFGSSPLHF
>TRBV7-9|TRBJ2-1|NA|few
TGTGCCAGCAGCTTAGAGCAGGACAATGAGCAGTTCTTC
CASSLEQDNEQFF
>TRBV5-1|TRBJ2-7|TRBD2|once
TGCGCCAGCAGCTTGGTATTAGCGGGAGGCTACGAGCAGTACTTC
CASSLVLAGGYEQYF
>TRBV6-5|TRBJ1-4|NA|NA
TGTGCCAGCAGTAAACAGGGATGGGATGAAAAACTGTTTTTT
CASSKQGWDEKLFF
>TRBV29-1|TRBJ2-5|NA|NA
TGCAGCGTTGATTCCAGGGATGAGACCCAGTACTTC
CSVDSRDETQYF
>TRBV5-1|TRBJ1-4|TRBD1|few
TGCGCCAGCAGCTCCAAATTAAACTTTTACAGGGGGGAGAATGAAAAACTGTTTTTT
CASSSKLNFYRGENEKLFF
>TRBV7-8|TRBJ1-2|NA|NA
TGTGCCAGCAGCTTAGCTTGGGGGGGCGGAGGCTACACCTTC
CASSLAWGGGGYTF
>TRBV5-4|TRBJ2-7|TRBD1|few
TGTGCCAGCAGCTTACTCCCCCAGGGGGCTTACGAGCAGTACTTC
CASSLLPQGAYEQYF
>TRBV9|TRBJ2-7|NA|once
TGTGCCAGCAGCGGCCGGGACTCCCGGACCTACGAGCAGTACTTC
CASSGRDSRTYEQYF
>TRBV4-1|TRBJ2-7|NA|NA
TGCGCCAGCAGCCAAGTTGGGGCTCTTCGGGAGCAGTACTTC
CASSQVGALREQYF
>TRBV14|TRBJ2-5|NA|NA
TGTGCCAGCAGCATAGCATTAGAGACCCAGTACTTC
CASSIALETQYF
>TRBV11-2|TRBJ1-1|NA|NA
TGTGCCAGCAGTTTGGGGGGTTCCCTGGGGGCTGAAGCTTTCTTT
CASSLGGSLGAEAFF
>TRBV30|TRBJ1-5|TRBD1|NA
TGTGCCTGGAGTGTAGGGGGACAGAGCAATCAGCCCCAGCATTTT
CAWSVGGQSNQPQHF
>TRBV5-1|TRBJ1-4|NA|NA
TGCGCCAGCAGCTTAATGGCTCGGCAGGTTAATGAAAAACTGTTTTTT
CASSLMARQVNEKLFF
>TRBV7-9|TRBJ1-6|TRBD1|NA
TGTGCCAGCAGCTCCCTCCGGGACAGGGACGGGTCACCCCTCCACTTT
CASSSLRDRDGSPLHF
>TRBV6-4|TRBJ1-1|NA|NA
TGTGCCAGCACCGCAGGGGTCCTAAGCACTGAAGCTTTCTTT
CASTAGVLSTEAFF
>TRBV4-1|TRBJ1-2|NA|NA
TGCGCCAGCAGCCACCCAGGGAAATACTATGGCTACACCTTC
CASSHPGKYYGYTF
>TRBV27|TRBJ1-1|TRBD1|NA
TGTGCCAGCAGTTTAGCGCTGACAGGGGGAAACACTGAAGCTTTCTTT
CASSLALTGGNTEAFF
>TRBV6-5|TRBJ2-7|TRBD2|NA
TGTGCCAGCAGTACACCGGGGAGGGGCGAGCAGTACTTC
CASSTPGRGEQYF